One and the same sample provided the 26 T cell receptor beta chains below, sequenced in a study of T-cell reconstitution after alpha-beta-depleted transplantation in children. Unique molecular identifiers tagged the TCRbeta library. TCRdb redid the calling of the PCR reads with MiXCR, one entry per CDR3 protein. In the table there are around 500,000 distinct CDR3 sequences, 20% to 25% of which are singletons. Sequencing was performed on PBMCs, mostly from graft donor cells, taken 360 days after TCRalphabeta/CD19-depleted stem cell transplant. Receptor source: a boy in the first two years of life who had a stem cell transplant for acute myeloid leukemia, so the T cells may come from the graft donor.

J is TRBJ2-4 and V is TRBV5-6; D perhaps matches TRBD1 (5 bases). V lost 4 bases and J lost 7, with 9 bases in between. The CDR3 is 12 residues long. The V gene's germline CDR1 is SGHDT and CDR2 YYEEEE. As DNA, the CDR3 is TGTGCCAGCAGCCTGGGGCGGAACATTCAGTACTTC. Amino acid sequence: CASSLGRNIQYF.

There are a few counts of this clonotype. J is TRBJ1-2 and V is TRBV12-3 or TRBV12-4; D might be TRBD1 (6 bases). Deletions cut 5 bases from V and 4 bases from J, with 17 bases between. CDR3 size: 15 residues. The CDR3 is CASSPGDKIFYGYTF. Written as DNA, the CDR3 is TGTGCCAGCAGTCCGGGGGACAAGATCTTCTATGGCTACACCTTC.

This chain joins TRBV20-1 and TRBJ2-7; tentative D call: TRBD1 (6 bases). Germline loops: CDR1 DFQATT, CDR2 SNEGSKA (reference sequence). The CDR3 spans 17 residues. V lost 6 bases to trimming and J lost 2 bases, with 26 bases between them. Here the CDR3 reads CSADLQGAPQWAYEQYV. The CDR3 nucleotides read TGCAGTGCCGACCTACAGGGCGCTCCTCAATGGGCCTACGAGCAGTACGTC.

This clonotype was picked up many times. This sequence joins TRBV20-1 and TRBJ2-1; D might be TRBD2 (6 bases). CDR3 size: 11 residues. V dropped 3 bases and J dropped 10 bases, with 10 bases sitting between them. Germline CDR1 and CDR2: DFQATT and SNEGSKA (reference sequence). The CDR3 spells CSARRSGEQFF. CDR3 sequence (DNA): TGCAGTGCTAGGCGGAGCGGGGAGCAGTTCTTC.

This clonotype was seen many times. V usage is TRBV3-1 and J usage is TRBJ1-1; D is undetermined. The CDR3 consists of 14 residues. The germline V and J ends were trimmed by 5 bases and 2 bases, with 12 bases remaining between them. Germline values: CDR1 LGHDT, CDR2 YNNKEL (reference sequence). In DNA form, the CDR3 reads TGTGCCAGCAGCGGCGGATCCCTTAACACTGAAGCTTTCTTT. Translation: CASSGGSLNTEAFF.

This clonotype was observed a few times. The chain combines TRBV20-1 with TRBJ2-2; 10 nucleotides agree with TRBD1. This CDR3 has 16 residues. V dropped 5 bases and J dropped 1; count of bases not matched to a gene: 7. In germline, CDR1 is DFQATT, CDR2 SNEGSKA (reference sequence). The CDR3 DNA follows: TGCAGTGCTTCAGGACAGGGGGATTTGAACACCGGGGAGCTGTTTTTT. It is translated as CSASGQGDLNTGELFF.

The chain employs TRBV4-1 and TRBJ1-2; 8 positions agree with TRBD1. The length of the CDR3 is 15 residues. CDR1 is MGHRA and CDR2 is YSYEKL in the germline V gene. Trimming cost V 3 bases and J 5 bases; bases outside gene matches: 8. DNA for the CDR3: TGCGCCAGCAGCCAGATTGGGACAGGAAAATATGGCTACACCTTC. Translating it yields CASSQIGTGKYGYTF.

Many counts were recorded for this clonotype. This chain connects TRBV20-1 to TRBJ2-2; D is undetermined. Trimming shortened V by 0 bases and J by 1 base, and 12 bases separated the two germline ends. Germline V lookup: CDR1 DFQATT, CDR2 SNEGSKA (reference sequence). The CDR3 consists of 16 residues. The CDR3 spells CSARDLRSGNTGELFF. The DNA for the CDR3 is TGCAGTGCTAGAGATCTCAGATCGGGGAACACCGGGGAGCTGTTTTTT.

V gene TRBV20-1 combines with J gene TRBJ1-5; D may be TRBD1 (5 bases). The germline V gene encodes CDR1 DFQATT and CDR2 SNEGSKA (reference sequence). Between the trimmed V and J ends, which lost 1 base and 9 bases, there was a span of 16 bases. This CDR3 spans 14 amino acids. The CDR3 reads CSARGGPGDRPQHF. The DNA of the CDR3 is TGCAGTGCTAGAGGCGGTCCAGGTGACAGGCCCCAGCATTTT.

V usage is TRBV10-2 and J usage is TRBJ2-1; 8 bases agree with TRBD2. V was pared by 3 bases and J by 4 bases, with 5 bases of the junction left unmatched. The germline V gene encodes CDR1 WSHSY and CDR2 SAAADI. The CDR3 runs to 15 residues. CDR3 sequence reads: CASSEVAGGYNEQFF. Here the CDR3 DNA reads TGCGCCAGCAGTGAAGTTGCGGGGGGTTACAATGAGCAGTTCTTC.

This chain connects TRBV6-2 or TRBV6-3 to TRBJ1-1; no reliable D call. V was cut by 2 bases and J by 0 bases, with 19 bases left in between. Per germline, CDR1 MNHEY and CDR2 SVGEGT. This CDR3 contains 18 residues. This chain's CDR3 is CASSYLQTSVLMNTEAFF. CDR3 DNA sequence: TGTGCCAGCAGTTACCTTCAAACGTCCGTGCTCATGAACACTGAAGCTTTCTTT.

This clonotype was observed once. CDR3 sequence: CASSPRDRSYGYTF. The CDR3, as DNA: TGTGCCAGCAGTCCCCGGGACAGGTCCTATGGCTACACCTTC. This chain uses TRBV6-1 with TRBJ1-2; 8 bases fit TRBD1. The CDR3 length is 14 residues. J gave up 4 bases and V 5 bases, and 6 bases lay outside the gene matches. Germline assignment: CDR1 MNHNS and CDR2 SASEGT.

J is TRBJ2-7 and V is TRBV10-3; D is possibly TRBD1 (6 bases). The CDR3 is 13 residues long. V was clipped by 3 bases and J by 5 bases, with 11 bases between them. Germline V gene lookup returns CDR1 ENHRY and CDR2 SYGVKD. The CDR3 nucleotides are TGTGCCATCAGTGAACAGGGTCTCCACGAGCAGTACGTC. Amino acid sequence: CAISEQGLHEQYV.

The sample holds a few counts of this clonotype. The rearrangement joins TRBV24-1 to TRBJ2-5; perhaps TRBD2 as D (6 bases). The germline V and J ends were trimmed by 1 base and 4 bases, with 9 bases remaining between them. This CDR3 region has 14 residues. Germline V CDR1 and CDR2: KGHDR, SFDVKD. Written as DNA, the CDR3 is TGTGCCACCAGTGATTTTGGGGACTTAGAGACCCAGTACTTC. Protein sequence: CATSDFGDLETQYF.

DNA for the CDR3: TGCGCCAGCAGCTTGTCCCCAGGGGAGTCCTATGGCTACACCTTC. It specifies CASSLSPGESYGYTF. The chain joins TRBV5-1 to TRBJ1-2, with D possibly being TRBD1 (6 bases). The germline V gene encodes CDR1 SGHRS and CDR2 YFSETQ. The V end was cut by 1 base, the J end by 4 bases, with 14 bases between. The CDR3 contains 15 residues.

In its sample, this clonotype was seen many times. The rearrangement joins TRBV12-3 or TRBV12-4 to TRBJ1-5; D is unresolved. The V and J ends lost 6 bases and 4 bases respectively, with 10 bases between them. The CDR3 loop spans 13 amino acids. The CDR3 protein is CASSRDGNQPQHF. The CDR3 nucleotides read TGTGCCAGCAGCCGCGACGGAAATCAGCCCCAGCATTTT.

This chain joins TRBV9 and TRBJ2-2; TRBD1 aligns across 9 bases. J was trimmed by 6 bases and V by 3 bases; bases with no gene match: 6. The CDR3 has 15 residues. From germline, CDR1 is SGDLS and CDR2 YYNGEE. CDR3 sequence reads: CASSDRDRDAGELFF. In DNA, the CDR3 is TGTGCCAGCAGCGACCGGGACAGGGATGCCGGGGAGCTGTTTTTT.

This clonotype was detected many times. This sequence joins TRBV4-1 and TRBJ1-4; 7 nucleotides align to TRBD1. Germline V CDR1 and CDR2: MGHRA, YSYEKL. The trim removed 4 bases at V and 0 bases at J, leaving 5 bases unmatched. The CDR3 extends over 16 amino acids. CDR3 loop: CASSPGQLATNEKLFF. CDR3 nucleotides: TGCGCCAGCAGCCCGGGACAGCTCGCAACTAATGAAAAACTGTTTTTT.

This clonotype has at least ten counts. An end of the junction does not agree with germline; a read error may underlie this. CDR3 region: CASREGRGGQPQHF. CDR3 in DNA: TGTGCCAGCAGAGAAGGTCGGGGGGGCCAGCCCCAGCATTTT. The V and J genes are TRBV2 and TRBJ1-5; tentatively, D is TRBD1 (6 bases). The CDR3 is made up of 14 amino acids. Germline V CDR1 and CDR2: SNHLY, FYNNEI.

This clonotype has ten or more counts. The CDR3, as DNA: TGTGCCAGCAGCTTAGGGGGCGCGGACGACACCTATGGCTACACCTTC. It translates to CASSLGGADDTYGYTF. The rearrangement links TRBV7-9 to TRBJ1-2, with D possibly being TRBD1 (5 bases). V was clipped by 1 base and J by 4 bases, with 16 bases between them. Germline V gives CDR1 SEHNR, CDR2 FQNEAQ (reference sequence). The CDR3 is made up of 16 amino acids.

DNA of the CDR3: TGTGCCAGGGGCCCCGCAACCTACAATGAGCAGTTCTTC. This gives the protein CARGPATYNEQFF. The rearrangement uses TRBV5-6 and TRBJ2-1; no reliable D call. V lost 8 bases and J 2 bases, leaving 11 bases between the germline ends. This CDR3 is 13 amino acids long. In germline, CDR1 is SGHDT, CDR2 YYEEEE.

CDR3 nucleotide sequence: TGCAGCGTTGACGCGGGGGTTAGGTACAATGAGCAGTTCTTC. Translated: CSVDAGVRYNEQFF. V gene TRBV29-1 combines with J gene TRBJ2-1, with 7 positions matching TRBD2. The trim removed 3 bases at V and 4 bases at J, leaving 6 bases unmatched. The length of the CDR3 is 14 residues. Germline CDR1 SQVTM, CDR2 ANQGSEA.

The gene calls are TRBV6-5 and TRBJ2-2, with 9 bases lining up with TRBD1. V dropped 4 bases and J dropped 7; count of bases not matched to a gene: 7. From germline, CDR1 is MNHEY and CDR2 SVGAGI. There are 15 residues in the CDR3. CDR3 coding DNA: TGTGCCAGCAGTTTTGGACAGGGGATAGGCGGGGAGCTGTTTTTT. Encoded protein: CASSFGQGIGGELFF.

The chain joins TRBV12-3 or TRBV12-4 to TRBJ2-3, with 7 positions matching TRBD1. The junction had 10 bases not matched to a gene; V was cut back by 5 bases and J by 5 bases. The CDR3 totals 15 residues. CDR3 protein: CASSLALGGVDTQYF. The CDR3 nucleotides read TGTGCCAGCAGTCTGGCTTTAGGGGGCGTAGATACGCAGTATTTT.

The table lists this clonotype with a few counts. The chain recombines TRBV7-2 with TRBJ2-5, with D tentatively TRBD1 (6 bases). The V gene's germline CDR1 is SGHTA and CDR2 FQGNSA. The length of the CDR3 is 17 residues. V was shortened by 3 bases and J by 3 bases, with 20 bases between the two germline ends. The CDR3: CASSFFYVAAGEETQYF. The DNA for the CDR3 is TGTGCCAGCAGCTTCTTTTACGTCGCGGCAGGGGAAGAGACCCAGTACTTC.

The rearrangement links TRBV20-1 to TRBJ2-3; 13 nucleotides line up with TRBD2. Germline-derived CDR1 and CDR2 are DFQATT and SNEGSKA (reference sequence). CDR3 length: 16 amino acids. V lost 2 bases to trimming and J lost 8 bases; unmatched junction nucleotides: 10. The CDR3 sequence is CSARTTSGGTLGTQYF. CDR3 coding DNA: TGCAGTGCTAGAACGACTAGCGGGGGGACCCTAGGTACGCAGTATTTT.